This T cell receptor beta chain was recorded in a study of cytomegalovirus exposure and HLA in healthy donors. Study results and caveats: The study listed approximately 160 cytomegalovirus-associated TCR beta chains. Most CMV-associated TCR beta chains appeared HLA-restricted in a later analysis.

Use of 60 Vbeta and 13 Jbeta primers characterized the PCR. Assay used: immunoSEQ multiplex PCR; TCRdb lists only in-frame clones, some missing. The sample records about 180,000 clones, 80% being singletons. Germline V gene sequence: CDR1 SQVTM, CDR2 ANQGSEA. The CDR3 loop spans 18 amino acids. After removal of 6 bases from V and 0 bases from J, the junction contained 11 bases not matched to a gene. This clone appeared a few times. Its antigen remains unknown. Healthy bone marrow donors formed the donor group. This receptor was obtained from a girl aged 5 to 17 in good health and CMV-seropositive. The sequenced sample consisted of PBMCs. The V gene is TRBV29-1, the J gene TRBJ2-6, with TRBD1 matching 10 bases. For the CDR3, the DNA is TGCAGCGTGGGGACCGGGACAGGGGCGTCCTCTGGGGCCAACGTCCTGACTTTC. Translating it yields CSVGTGTGASSGANVLTF.